A single sample gave rise to the 5 T cell receptor beta chains below, sequenced in a study of T-cell memory formation after mild COVID-19. TCRdb processed the 5' RACE reads anew with MiXCR; each CDR3 protein has one entry. The sample lists about 200,000 distinct CDR3 sequences, 16% seen once, with 2% to 2.5% in the top ten. Sequencing was performed on PBMCs or a T cell subset sorted from them (not recorded which). The receptors shown here come from an adult woman who had mild COVID-19 (a few samples of this study predate the infection). Cell type and time point are not known.

The V and J genes are TRBV7-2 and TRBJ1-5, with TRBD1 as a possible D gene (5 bases). Germline V lookup: CDR1 SGHTA, CDR2 FQGNSA. Trimming stripped 3 bases from V and 7 bases from J, with 10 bases between. There are 13 residues in the CDR3. DNA for the CDR3: TGTGCCAGCAGCTTTTCGGGGGGACAGCCCCAGCATTTT. This gives the protein CASSFSGGQPQHF.

This clonotype was picked up a small number of times. The chain joins TRBV12-3 or TRBV12-4 to TRBJ1-1; 7 bases are a match to TRBD1. Trimming cost V 5 bases and J 4 bases; bases outside gene matches: 4. The CDR3 loop spans 13 amino acids. The CDR3 sequence is CASSQRTGTEAFF. In nucleotides, the CDR3 is TGTGCCAGCAGTCAAAGGACAGGCACTGAAGCTTTCTTT.

The rearrangement joins TRBV20-1 to TRBJ1-2, with unresolved D. V was cut by 3 bases and J by 8 bases, with 16 bases left in between. This CDR3 contains 13 residues. Germline CDR1 reads DFQATT; CDR2 reads SNEGSKA (reference sequence). DNA of the CDR3: TGCAGTGCTAGTGGACGGACCTATTTGGGCTACACCTTC. This translates into CSASGRTYLGYTF.

This chain connects TRBV6-2 or TRBV6-3 to TRBJ2-3; D gene uncertain. Per germline, CDR1 MNHEY and CDR2 SVGEGT. This CDR3 has 15 amino acids. Trimming pared 0 bases from V and 5 bases from J, leaving 12 bases between. CDR3: CASSYSLILEDTQYF. CDR3 DNA sequence: TGTGCCAGCAGTTACTCACTAATTCTGGAAGATACGCAGTATTTT.

This clonotype has ten or more counts. The rearrangement joins TRBV18 to TRBJ2-5; TRBD2 is a possible D gene (5 bases). The ends were cut back, 4 bases at V and 7 bases at J, with 16 bases in the middle. The CDR3 consists of 14 residues. Germline values: CDR1 KGHSH, CDR2 LQKENI. The CDR3 region has the DNA TGTGCCAGCTCACGAGCCGGGATCGTATCGACCCAGTACTTC. Translation gives CASSRAGIVSTQYF. The whole variable domain, remainder taken from reference TRBV18 and TRBJ2-5, is NAGVMQNPRHLVRRRGQEARLRCSPMKGHSHVYWYRQLPEEGLKFMVYLQKENIIDESGMPKERFSAEFPKEGPSILRIQQVVRGDSAAYFCASSRAGIVSTQYFGPGTRLLVL.